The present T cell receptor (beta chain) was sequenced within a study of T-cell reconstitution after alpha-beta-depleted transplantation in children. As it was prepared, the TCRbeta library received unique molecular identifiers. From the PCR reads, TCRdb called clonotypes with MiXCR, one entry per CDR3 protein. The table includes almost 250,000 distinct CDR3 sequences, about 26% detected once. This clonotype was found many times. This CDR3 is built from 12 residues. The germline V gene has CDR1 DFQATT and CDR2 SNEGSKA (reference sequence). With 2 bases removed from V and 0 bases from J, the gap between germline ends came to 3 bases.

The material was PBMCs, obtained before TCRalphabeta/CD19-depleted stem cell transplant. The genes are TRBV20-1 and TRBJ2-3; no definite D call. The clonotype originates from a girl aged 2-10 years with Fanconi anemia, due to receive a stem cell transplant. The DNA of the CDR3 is TGCAGTGCTAGACCTAGCACAGATACGCAGTATTTT. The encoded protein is CSARPSTDTQYF.